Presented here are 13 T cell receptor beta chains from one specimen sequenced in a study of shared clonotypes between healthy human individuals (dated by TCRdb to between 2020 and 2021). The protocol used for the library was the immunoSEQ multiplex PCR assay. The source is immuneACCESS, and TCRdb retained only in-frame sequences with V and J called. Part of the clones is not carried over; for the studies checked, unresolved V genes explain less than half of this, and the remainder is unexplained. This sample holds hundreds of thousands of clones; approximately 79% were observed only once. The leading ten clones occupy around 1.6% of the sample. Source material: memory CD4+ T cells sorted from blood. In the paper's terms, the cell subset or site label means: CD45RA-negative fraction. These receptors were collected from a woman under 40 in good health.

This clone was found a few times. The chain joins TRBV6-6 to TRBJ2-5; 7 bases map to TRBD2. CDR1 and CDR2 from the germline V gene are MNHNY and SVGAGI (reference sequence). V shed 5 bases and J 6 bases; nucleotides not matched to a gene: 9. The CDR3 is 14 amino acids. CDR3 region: CASSPLGEGKTQYF. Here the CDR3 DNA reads TGTGCCAGCAGTCCCCTTGGGGAGGGAAAGACCCAGTACTTC.

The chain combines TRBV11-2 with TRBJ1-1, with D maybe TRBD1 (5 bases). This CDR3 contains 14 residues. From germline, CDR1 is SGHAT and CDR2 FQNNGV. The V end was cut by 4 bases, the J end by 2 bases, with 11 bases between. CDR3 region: CASSSQGYNTEAFF. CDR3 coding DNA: TGTGCCAGCAGCTCCCAGGGATACAACACTGAAGCTTTCTTT.

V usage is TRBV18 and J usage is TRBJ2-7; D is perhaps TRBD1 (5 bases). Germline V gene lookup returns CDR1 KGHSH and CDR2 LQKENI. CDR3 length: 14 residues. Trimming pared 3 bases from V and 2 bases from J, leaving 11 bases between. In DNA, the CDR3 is TGTGCCAGCTCACCCAGGGATCAAACCTACGAGCAGTACTTC. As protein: CASSPRDQTYEQYF.

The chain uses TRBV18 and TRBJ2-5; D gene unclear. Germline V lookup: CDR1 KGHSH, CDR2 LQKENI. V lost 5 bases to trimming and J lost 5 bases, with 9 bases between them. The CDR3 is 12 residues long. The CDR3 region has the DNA TGTGCCAGCTCAATCGAGGTTGAGACCCAGTACTTC. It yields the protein CASSIEVETQYF.

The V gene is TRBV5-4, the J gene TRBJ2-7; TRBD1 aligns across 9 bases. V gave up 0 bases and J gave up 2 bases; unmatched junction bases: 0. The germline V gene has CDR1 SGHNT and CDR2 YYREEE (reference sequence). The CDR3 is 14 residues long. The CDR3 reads CASSLDRGPYEQYF. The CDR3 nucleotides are TGTGCCAGCAGCTTGGACAGGGGGCCCTACGAGCAGTACTTC.

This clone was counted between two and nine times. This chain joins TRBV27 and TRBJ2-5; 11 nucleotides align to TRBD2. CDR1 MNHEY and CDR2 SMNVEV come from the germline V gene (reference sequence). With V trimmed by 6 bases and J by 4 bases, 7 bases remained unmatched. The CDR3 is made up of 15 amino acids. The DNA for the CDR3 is TGTGCCAGCAGCAAACTAGCGGGAGTATCAGAGACCCAGTACTTC. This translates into CASSKLAGVSETQYF.

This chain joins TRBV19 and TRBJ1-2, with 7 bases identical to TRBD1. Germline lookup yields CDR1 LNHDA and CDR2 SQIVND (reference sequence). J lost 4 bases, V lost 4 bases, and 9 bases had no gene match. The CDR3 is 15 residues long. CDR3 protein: CASSNDREWSYGYTF. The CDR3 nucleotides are TGTGCCAGTAGTAACGACAGGGAATGGAGCTATGGCTACACCTTC.

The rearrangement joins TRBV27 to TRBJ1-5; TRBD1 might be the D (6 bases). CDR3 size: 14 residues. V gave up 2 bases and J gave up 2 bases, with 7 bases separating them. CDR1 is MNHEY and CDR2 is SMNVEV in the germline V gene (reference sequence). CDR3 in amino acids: CASSLGGRNQPQHF. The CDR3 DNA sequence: TGTGCCAGCAGTTTAGGGGGCCGCAATCAGCCCCAGCATTTT.

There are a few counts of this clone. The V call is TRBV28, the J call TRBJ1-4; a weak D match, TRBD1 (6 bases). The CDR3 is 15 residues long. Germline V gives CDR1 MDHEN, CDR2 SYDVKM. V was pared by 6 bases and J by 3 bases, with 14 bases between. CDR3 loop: CASRPDRRANEKLFF. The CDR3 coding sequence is TGTGCCAGCAGACCTGACAGGCGTGCTAATGAAAAACTGTTTTTT.

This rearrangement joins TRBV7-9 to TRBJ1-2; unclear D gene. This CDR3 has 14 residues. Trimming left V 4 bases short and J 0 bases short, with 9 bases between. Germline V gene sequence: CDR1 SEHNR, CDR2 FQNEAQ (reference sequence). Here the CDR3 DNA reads TGTGCCAGCAGCTCTCCGGACCCTAACTATGGCTACACCTTC. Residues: CASSSPDPNYGYTF.

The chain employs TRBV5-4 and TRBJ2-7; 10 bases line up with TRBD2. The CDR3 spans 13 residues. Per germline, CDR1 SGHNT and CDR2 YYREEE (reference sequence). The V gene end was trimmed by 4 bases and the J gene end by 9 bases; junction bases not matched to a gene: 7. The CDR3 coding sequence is TGTGCCAGCAGCGAGGGACTAGCGACGGGGCAGTACTTC. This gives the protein CASSEGLATGQYF.

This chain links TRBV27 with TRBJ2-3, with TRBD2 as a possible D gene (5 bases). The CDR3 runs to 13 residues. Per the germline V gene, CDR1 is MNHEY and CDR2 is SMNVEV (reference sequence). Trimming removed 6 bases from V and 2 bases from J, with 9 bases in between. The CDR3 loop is CASRDSNTDTQYF. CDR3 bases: TGTGCCAGCAGGGACTCCAACACAGATACGCAGTATTTT.

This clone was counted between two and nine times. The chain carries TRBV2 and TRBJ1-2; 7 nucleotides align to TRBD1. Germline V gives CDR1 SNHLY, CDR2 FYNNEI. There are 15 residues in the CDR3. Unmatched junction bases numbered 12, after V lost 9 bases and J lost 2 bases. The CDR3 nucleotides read TGTGCCAGTCCTACAAGTGGGGGACAGAACTATGGCTACACCTTC. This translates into CASPTSGGQNYGYTF.